Below, 21 T cell receptor beta chains from the same sample are listed, as sequenced in a study of cytomegalovirus exposure and HLA in healthy donors. Method: immunoSEQ multiplex PCR; TCRdb's copy keeps in-frame clones and lacks some. The profile covers 100,000 to 150,000 clones, with approximately 94% appearing a single time and under 1.5% taken by the ten largest. The sequenced sample was PBMCs. These receptors all come from a woman aged 18 to 35 in good health and CMV-seronegative.

This clone has just one count. The V call is TRBV19, the J call TRBJ2-2, with a weak D call TRBD2 (5 bases). V lost 6 bases to trimming and J lost 8 bases, with 10 bases between them. The CDR3 covers 12 residues. CDR1 and CDR2 from the germline V gene are LNHDA and SQIVND (reference sequence). This chain's CDR3 is CASSGMGGELFF. The CDR3 DNA reads TGTGCCAGTAGCGGGATGGGTGGGGAGCTGTTTTTT. The full variable domain, with the rest looked up from reference TRBV19 and TRBJ2-2, is DGGITQSPKYLFRKEGQNVTLSCEQNLNHDAMYWYRQDPGQGLRLIYYSQIVNDFQKGDIAEGYSVSREKKESFPLTVTSAQKNPTAFYLCASSGMGGELFFGEGSRLTVL.

The sample holds a few counts of this clone. The gene calls are TRBV2 and TRBJ2-5, with TRBD1 matching over 8 bases. CDR3 length: 13 residues. Looked up from germline, CDR1 is SNHLY and CDR2 is FYNNEI. J was trimmed by 4 bases and V by 7 bases; bases with no gene match: 5. CDR3 sequence (DNA): TGTGCCAGCAAAATCGGACAGGGAGAGACCCAGTACTTC. Residues: CASKIGQGETQYF.

The chain employs TRBV7-3 and TRBJ2-1, with TRBD1 matching over 11 bases. This CDR3 comprises 14 residues. V shed 6 bases, J shed 5 bases, and the junction held 3 bases outside the gene matches. The germline V gene encodes CDR1 SGHTA and CDR2 FQGTGA. The CDR3 DNA is TGTGCCAGCAGTGGACAGGGGGCGGACAATGAGCAGTTCTTC. Its translation: CASSGQGADNEQFF.

The chain joins TRBV28 to TRBJ2-7; 8 nucleotides agree with TRBD1. V lost 5 bases to trimming and J lost 0 bases; unmatched junction nucleotides: 6. The CDR3 spans 15 residues. Per the germline V gene, CDR1 is MDHEN and CDR2 is SYDVKM. The CDR3 region has the DNA TGTGCCAGCAGTGCGGACAGGGCGATCTCCTACGAGCAGTACTTC. It encodes CASSADRAISYEQYF.

The CDR3, as DNA: TGCGCCAGCAGCCGAAGCCAAGATATAAGACAGGCCTACAATGAGCAGTTCTTC. Translating it yields CASSRSQDIRQAYNEQFF. The rearrangement joins TRBV4-1 to TRBJ2-1; TRBD1 is a possible D gene (6 bases). Germline-derived CDR1 and CDR2 are MGHRA and YSYEKL. This CDR3 is built from 18 residues. Trimming stripped 4 bases from V and 2 bases from J, with 21 bases between.

V and J are TRBV10-3 and TRBJ2-3, with 15 bases matching TRBD2. Germline loops: CDR1 ENHRY, CDR2 SYGVKD. This CDR3 contains 16 residues. V trimming: 5 bases; J trimming: 6 bases; junction bases outside the gene matches: 6. The CDR3 here is CAISSPGTSGGDTQYF. The CDR3 DNA sequence: TGTGCCATCAGTTCCCCCGGGACTAGCGGGGGGGATACGCAGTATTTT.

V and J are TRBV25-1 and TRBJ1-1; 8 nucleotides line up with TRBD1. Germline V gene lookup returns CDR1 MGHDK and CDR2 SYGVNS. After removal of 6 bases from V and 4 bases from J, the junction contained 10 bases not matched to a gene. The CDR3 length is 15 residues. The CDR3 region is CASSDRQGFGTEAFF. CDR3 nucleotide sequence: TGTGCCAGCAGCGACCGACAGGGGTTCGGCACTGAAGCTTTCTTT.

The chain uses TRBV29-1 and TRBJ2-7; a weak D match, TRBD1 (5 bases). This CDR3 contains 11 residues. Looked up from germline, CDR1 is SQVTM and CDR2 is ANQGSEA. Trimming left V 3 bases short and J 3 bases short, with 6 bases between. The CDR3 loop is CSVDQGYEQYF. The CDR3 DNA reads as TGCAGCGTTGATCAGGGCTACGAGCAGTACTTC.

The rearrangement joins TRBV6-5 to TRBJ2-1, with D possibly being TRBD2 (6 bases). This CDR3 contains 13 residues. V lost 7 bases and J lost 6, with 13 bases in between. Germline values: CDR1 MNHEY, CDR2 SVGAGI. For the CDR3, the DNA is TGTGCCAGCACCCCGGGGGTGGGCAATGAGCAGTTCTTC. Its translation: CASTPGVGNEQFF.

The genes are TRBV9 and TRBJ2-4, with 9 positions matching TRBD1. Trimming took 3 bases from V and 8 from J; bases not matched to a gene: 6. Per the germline V gene, CDR1 is SGDLS and CDR2 is YYNGEE. The CDR3 totals 14 residues. The CDR3 region is CASSGGQGGDIQYF. The CDR3, as DNA: TGTGCCAGCAGCGGGGGACAGGGAGGGGACATTCAGTACTTC.

The chain has TRBV7-6 and TRBJ1-1; D not certain. V shed 1 base and J shed 1 base, with 7 bases lying between them. The CDR3 sequence is 14 residues long. CDR1 SGHVS and CDR2 FNYEAQ come from the germline V gene. The CDR3 bases are TGTGCCAGCAGCTTAGTTGAGGGGAACACTGAAGCTTTCTTT. It specifies CASSLVEGNTEAFF.

In this sample, this clone turned up a few times. V usage is TRBV28 and J usage is TRBJ1-5; TRBD1 might be the D (6 bases). This CDR3 spans 13 amino acids. Trimming took off 5 bases at V and 3 bases at J, with 8 bases between the two ends. CDR1 MDHEN and CDR2 SYDVKM come from the germline V gene. The CDR3 region is CASSTGTNQPQHF. DNA for the CDR3: TGTGCCAGCAGTACAGGGACCAATCAGCCCCAGCATTTT.

V usage is TRBV7-6 and J usage is TRBJ2-7; 9 bases fit TRBD2. Germline V CDR1 and CDR2: SGHVS, FNYEAQ. The CDR3 loop spans 14 amino acids. V shed 1 base and J 6 bases; nucleotides not matched to a gene: 4. The CDR3 sequence is CASSLEKTSGEQYF. Written as DNA, the CDR3 is TGTGCCAGCAGCTTAGAAAAGACTAGCGGCGAGCAGTACTTC.

The CDR3 here is CASSAPGFNQPQHF. For the CDR3, the DNA is TGTGCCAGCAGTGCCCCAGGGTTTAATCAGCCCCAGCATTTT. The chain links TRBV6-5 to TRBJ1-5, with a weak D call TRBD1 (5 bases). The CDR3 is 14 residues long. Germline loops: CDR1 MNHEY, CDR2 SVGAGI. V lost 5 bases and J 4 bases, leaving 12 bases between the germline ends.

V is TRBV9 and J is TRBJ2-7, with D perhaps matching TRBD1 (6 bases). Germline CDR1 reads SGDLS; CDR2 reads YYNGEE. This CDR3 spans 14 amino acids. The V end was cut by 4 bases, the J end by 2 bases, with 13 bases between. The CDR3 spells CASSPPGQTYEQYF. In DNA form, the CDR3 reads TGTGCCAGCAGCCCTCCCGGACAGACCTACGAGCAGTACTTC.

This chain connects TRBV10-3 to TRBJ1-3, with D unresolved. The CDR3 covers 13 residues. V was pared by 4 bases and J by 5 bases, with 9 bases between. Germline CDR1 and CDR2: ENHRY and SYGVKD. The CDR3 is CAISAPGRNTIYF. Written as DNA, the CDR3 is TGTGCCATCAGTGCCCCGGGGAGAAACACCATATATTTT.

The chain carries TRBV2 and TRBJ1-6, with 8 bases fitting TRBD1. The CDR3 has 15 amino acids. With 11 bases clipped from V and 5 bases from J, the junction kept 11 bases outside the gene matches. CDR1 SNHLY and CDR2 FYNNEI come from the germline V gene. The CDR3 DNA sequence: TGTGCCGGACGCAGGGGGCGCAGGAATAATTCACCCCTCCACTTT. Amino acid sequence: CAGRRGRRNNSPLHF.

This clone occurred once. The J gene is TRBJ1-2, the V gene TRBV14; D is unclear. The CDR3 sequence is 15 residues long. The V end lost 4 bases, the J end lost 4 bases, and 16 bases lay between the germline ends. In germline, CDR1 is SGHDN, CDR2 FVKESK. CDR3 sequence: CASSPSVGPLYGYTF. The CDR3 DNA reads TGTGCCAGCAGCCCTTCGGTGGGCCCCCTCTATGGCTACACCTTC.

This sequence joins TRBV5-1 and TRBJ1-3, with D possibly matching TRBD1 (6 bases). CDR3 length: 15 amino acids. CDR1 and CDR2 from the germline V gene are SGHRS and YFSETQ. V shed 0 bases and J shed 4 bases, with 11 bases lying between them. The CDR3 DNA sequence: TGCGCCAGCAGCTTGGCCGGGACATCCGGAAACACCATATATTTT. Encoded protein: CASSLAGTSGNTIYF.

V gene TRBV4-1 combines with J gene TRBJ1-2; D might be TRBD1 (6 bases). Between the trimmed V and J ends, which lost 0 bases and 4 bases, there was a span of 15 bases. Germline V gene sequence: CDR1 MGHRA, CDR2 YSYEKL. CDR3 size: 16 residues. CDR3 sequence reads: CASSQDGQGPSYGYTF. The CDR3 nucleotides are TGCGCCAGCAGCCAAGATGGGCAGGGGCCCTCCTATGGCTACACCTTC.

The chain combines TRBV9 with TRBJ2-7; D is perhaps TRBD1 (6 bases). V was clipped by 4 bases and J by 2 bases, with 19 bases between them. The CDR3 runs to 16 residues. Germline V gene sequence: CDR1 SGDLS, CDR2 YYNGEE. CDR3 bases: TGTGCCAGCAGCCCTCGGGGCCAGGGGACCGCCTACGAGCAGTACTTC. Protein product: CASSPRGQGTAYEQYF.